A single T cell receptor (beta chain) is shown here with its context. Antigen specificity is unknown. Blood collection times were about day -28 and days 30, 100, 180 posttransplant. The CDR3 runs to 21 residues. J gave up 0 bases and V 6 bases, and 25 bases lay outside the gene matches. Germline CDR1 and CDR2: MDHEN and SYDVKM. This sample stems from a study of T cell clonotyping in hematopoietic cell transplantation. Notes on the study in general: Pathologically expanded recipient clonotypes increased progressively from day 30 to day 180 as diversity fell. CD4 and CD8 repertoire contributions could not be separated without sorting. Higher Inverse Simpson Index values in graft donor and pretransplant recipient predicted broader posttransplant TCR diversity.

TCRdb's table, derived via immunoSEQ multiplex PCR, lists solely in-frame clones and lacks some. Among some 10,000 clones, nearly 98% were seen once, and the ten largest hold approximately 2.4%. V and J are TRBV28 and TRBJ1-2; 7 bases line up with TRBD1. The specimen was peripheral blood mononuclear cells, collected 100 days after allogeneic stem cell transplant. The source is a male patient aged 55 to 69 who had an allogeneic stem cell transplant from a related donor, so the T cells may come from the graft donor. Some clones in this sample may be carry-over from other donors' samples. CDR3 sequence (DNA): TGTGCCAGCAGCTTCCAAGGTAGGGGGCGTTTAAGACCAACGACTAACTATGGCTACACCTTC. The encoded protein is CASSFQGRGRLRPTTNYGYTF.